This T cell receptor beta chain was found in a study of CD8 T cells in Susac syndrome. This CDR3 region has 15 residues. Germline V CDR1 and CDR2: LGHNA, YNFKEQ. V shed 0 bases and J 2 bases; nucleotides not matched to a gene: 1. RNA amounts of about 0.5 to 1 ug underwent reverse transcription with random hexamers. Via MiXCR, TCRdb re-called the immunoSEQ multiplex PCR reads, giving one row per CDR3 protein. The data contain roughly 400,000 distinct CDR3 sequences, more than 80% of them seen just once; the ten biggest clones take up under 0.15%. The receptor was derived from a human donor with multiple sclerosis. The chain carries TRBV4-2 and TRBJ1-5; 7 bases fit TRBD1. Sequencing was done on a sample of CD8+ T cells from PBMCs. CDR3 sequence reads: CASSQEGTGNQPQHF. CDR3 in DNA: TGTGCCAGCAGCCAAGAGGGGACAGGCAATCAGCCCCAGCATTTT.